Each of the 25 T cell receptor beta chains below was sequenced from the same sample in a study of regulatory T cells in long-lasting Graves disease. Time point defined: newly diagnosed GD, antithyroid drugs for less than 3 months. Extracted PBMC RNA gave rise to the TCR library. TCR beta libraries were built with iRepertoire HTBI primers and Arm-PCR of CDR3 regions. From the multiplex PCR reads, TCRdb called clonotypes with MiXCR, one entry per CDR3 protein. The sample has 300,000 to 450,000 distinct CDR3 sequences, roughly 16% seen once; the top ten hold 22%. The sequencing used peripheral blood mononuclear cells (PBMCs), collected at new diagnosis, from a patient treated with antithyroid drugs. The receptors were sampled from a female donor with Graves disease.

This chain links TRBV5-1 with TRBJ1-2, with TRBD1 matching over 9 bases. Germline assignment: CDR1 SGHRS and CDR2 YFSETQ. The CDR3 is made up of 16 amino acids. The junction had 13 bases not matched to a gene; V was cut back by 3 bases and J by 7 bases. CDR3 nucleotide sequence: TGCGCCAGCAGCTCAGGGCCGGGACAGGGAGGGATTGGCTACACCTTC. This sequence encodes CASSSGPGQGGIGYTF.

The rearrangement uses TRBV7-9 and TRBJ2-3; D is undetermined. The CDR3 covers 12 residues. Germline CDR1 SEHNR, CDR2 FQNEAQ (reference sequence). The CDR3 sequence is CGLLSSTDTQYF. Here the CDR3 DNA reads TGTGGACTTCTTTCGAGCACAGATACGCAGTATTTT. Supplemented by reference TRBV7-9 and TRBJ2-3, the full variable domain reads DTGVSQNPRHKITKRGQNVTFRCDPISEHNRLYWYRQTLGQGPEFLTYFQNEAQLEKSRLLSDRFSAERPKGSFSTLEIQRTEQGDSAMYLCGLLSSTDTQYFGPGTRLTVL.

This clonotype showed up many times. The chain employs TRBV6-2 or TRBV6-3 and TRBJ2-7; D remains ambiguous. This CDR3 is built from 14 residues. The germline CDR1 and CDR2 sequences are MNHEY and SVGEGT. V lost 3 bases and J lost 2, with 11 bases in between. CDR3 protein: CASSYWTSPYEQYF. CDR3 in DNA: TGTGCCAGCAGTTATTGGACGTCCCCCTACGAGCAGTACTTC.

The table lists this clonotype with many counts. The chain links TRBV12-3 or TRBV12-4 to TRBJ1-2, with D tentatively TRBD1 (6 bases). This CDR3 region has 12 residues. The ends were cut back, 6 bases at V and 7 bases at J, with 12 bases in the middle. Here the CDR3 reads CASSWGGPGYTF. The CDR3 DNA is TGTGCCAGCAGCTGGGGGGGGCCTGGCTACACCTTC.

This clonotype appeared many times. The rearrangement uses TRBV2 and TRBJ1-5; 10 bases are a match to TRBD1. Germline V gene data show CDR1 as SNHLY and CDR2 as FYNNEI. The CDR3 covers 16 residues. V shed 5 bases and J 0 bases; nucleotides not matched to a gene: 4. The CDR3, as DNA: TGTGCCAGCAGTACGACAGGGGGCCATAGCAATCAGCCCCAGCATTTT. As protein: CASSTTGGHSNQPQHF.

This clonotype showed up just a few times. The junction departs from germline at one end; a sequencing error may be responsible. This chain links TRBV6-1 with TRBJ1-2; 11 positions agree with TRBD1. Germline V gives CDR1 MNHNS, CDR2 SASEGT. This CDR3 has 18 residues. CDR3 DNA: TGTGCCAGCAGCGTACCCCGGGACAGGGGGTCAACTAACTATAGCTACACCTTC. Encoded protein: CASSVPRDRGSTNYSYTF.

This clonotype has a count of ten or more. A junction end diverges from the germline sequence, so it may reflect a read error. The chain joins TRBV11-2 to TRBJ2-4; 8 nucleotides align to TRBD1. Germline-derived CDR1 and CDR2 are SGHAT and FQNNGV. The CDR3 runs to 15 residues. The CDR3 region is CASSSAGQDRDIQCF. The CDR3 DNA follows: TGTGCCAGCAGCTCAGCAGGACAGGACAGGGACATTCAGTGCTTC.

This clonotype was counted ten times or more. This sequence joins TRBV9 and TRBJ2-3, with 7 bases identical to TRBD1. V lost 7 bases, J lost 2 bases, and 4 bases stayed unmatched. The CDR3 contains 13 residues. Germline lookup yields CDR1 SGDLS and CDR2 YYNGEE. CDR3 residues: CASQGGYTDTQYF. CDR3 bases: TGTGCCAGCCAAGGGGGCTACACAGATACGCAGTATTTT.

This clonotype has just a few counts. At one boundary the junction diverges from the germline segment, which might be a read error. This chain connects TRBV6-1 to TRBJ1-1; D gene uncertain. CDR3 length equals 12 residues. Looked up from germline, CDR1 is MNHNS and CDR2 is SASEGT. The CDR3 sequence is CVSRGPNTEAFF. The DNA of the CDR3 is TGTGTCAGCCGAGGGCCGAACACTGAAGCTTTCTTT.

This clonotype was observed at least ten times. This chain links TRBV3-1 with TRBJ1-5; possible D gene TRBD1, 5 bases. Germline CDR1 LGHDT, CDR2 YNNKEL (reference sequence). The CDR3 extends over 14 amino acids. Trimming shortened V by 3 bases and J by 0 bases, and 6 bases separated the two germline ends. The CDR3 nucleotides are TGTGCCAGCAGCCACAGGGATAGCAATCAGCCCCAGCATTTT. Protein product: CASSHRDSNQPQHF.

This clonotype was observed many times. CDR3 DNA: TGTGCCAGCAGCCAAGTCGGCAGGGGCAGCGGCTACACCTTC. This translates into CASSQVGRGSGYTF. V usage is TRBV3-1 and J usage is TRBJ1-2, with D maybe TRBD1 (6 bases). V lost 1 base, J lost 8 bases, and 14 bases lay in between. Germline CDR1 and CDR2: LGHDT and YNNKEL (reference sequence). The CDR3 spans 14 residues.

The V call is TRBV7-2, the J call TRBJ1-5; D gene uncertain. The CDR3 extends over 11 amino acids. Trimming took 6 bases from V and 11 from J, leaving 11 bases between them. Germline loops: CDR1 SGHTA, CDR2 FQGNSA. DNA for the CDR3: TGTGCCAGCAGTGACCAGTCGACCCAGCATTTT. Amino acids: CASSDQSTQHF.

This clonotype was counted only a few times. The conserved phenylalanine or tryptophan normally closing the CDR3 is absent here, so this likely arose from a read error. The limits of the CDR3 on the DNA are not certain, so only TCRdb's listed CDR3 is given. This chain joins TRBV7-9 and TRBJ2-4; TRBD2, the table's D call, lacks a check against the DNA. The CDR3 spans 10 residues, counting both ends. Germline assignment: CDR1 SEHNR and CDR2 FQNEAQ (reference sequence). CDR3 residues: CASSSEKGLA.

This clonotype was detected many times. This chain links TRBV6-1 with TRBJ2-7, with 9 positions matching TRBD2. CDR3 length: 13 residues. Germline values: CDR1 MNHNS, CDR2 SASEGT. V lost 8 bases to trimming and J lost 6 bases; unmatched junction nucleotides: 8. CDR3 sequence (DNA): TGTGCCAGCGAAAGCGCGGGAGGGCCCGAGCAGTACTTC. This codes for CASESAGGPEQYF.

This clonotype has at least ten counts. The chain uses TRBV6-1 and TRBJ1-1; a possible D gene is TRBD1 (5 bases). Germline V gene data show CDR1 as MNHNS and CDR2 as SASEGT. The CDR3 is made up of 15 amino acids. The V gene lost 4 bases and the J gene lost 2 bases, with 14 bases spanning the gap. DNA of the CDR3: TGTGCCAGCAGTGTCCTAGGGGAAAGTAACACTGAAGCTTTCTTT. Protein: CASSVLGESNTEAFF.

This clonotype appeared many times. The chain's CDR3 is CASSPTDGGTGGVYNSPLHF. CDR3 sequence (DNA): TGTGCCAGCAGCCCAACGGACGGTGGAACGGGGGGGGTGTATAATTCACCCCTCCACTTT. V and J are TRBV9 and TRBJ1-6; possibly TRBD1 for D (5 bases). V gave up 4 bases and J gave up 4 bases, with 27 bases separating them. This CDR3 is 20 amino acids long. Germline V CDR1 and CDR2: SGDLS, YYNGEE.

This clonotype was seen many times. The CDR3 DNA sequence: TGTGCCAGCGGGATCCGGGGCCCGCACCACGAGCAGTACTTC. Protein product: CASGIRGPHHEQYF. This sequence joins TRBV28 and TRBJ2-7; D is tentatively TRBD1 or TRBD2 (5 bases each). Germline loops: CDR1 MDHEN, CDR2 SYDVKM. The CDR3 consists of 14 residues. Between the trimmed V and J ends, which lost 8 bases and 5 bases, there was a span of 19 bases.

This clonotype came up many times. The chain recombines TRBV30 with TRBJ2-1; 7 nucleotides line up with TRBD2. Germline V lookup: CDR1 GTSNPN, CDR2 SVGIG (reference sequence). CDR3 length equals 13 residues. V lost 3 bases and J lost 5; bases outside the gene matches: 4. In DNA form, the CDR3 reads TGTGCCTGGAGCGGACTAGATAACAATGAGCAGTTCTTC. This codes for CAWSGLDNNEQFF.

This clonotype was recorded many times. The CDR3 DNA follows: TGTGCCAGTAGTATAGGTGTGACTAGCGGTTATAGGGAGACCCAGTACTTC. It specifies CASSIGVTSGYRETQYF. The chain links TRBV19 to TRBJ2-5, with 9 bases lining up with TRBD2. Germline assignment: CDR1 LNHDA and CDR2 SQIVND (reference sequence). V lost 1 base, J lost 5 bases, and 11 bases stayed unmatched. The length of the CDR3 is 17 residues.

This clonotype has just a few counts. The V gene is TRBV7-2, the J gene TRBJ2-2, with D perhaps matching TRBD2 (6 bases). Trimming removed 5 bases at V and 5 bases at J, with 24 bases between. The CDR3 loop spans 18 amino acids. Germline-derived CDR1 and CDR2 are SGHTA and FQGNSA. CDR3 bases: TGTGCCAGCAGCGTAAAGATCTGGGACTTAGTTGGTACCGGGGAGCTGTTTTTT. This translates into CASSVKIWDLVGTGELFF.

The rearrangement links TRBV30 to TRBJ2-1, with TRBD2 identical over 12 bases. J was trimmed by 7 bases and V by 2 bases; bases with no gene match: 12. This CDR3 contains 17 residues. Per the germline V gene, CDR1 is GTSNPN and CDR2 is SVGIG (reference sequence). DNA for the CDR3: TGTGCCTGGAGTCAGACTAGCGGGAGCATAGGGCCGAATGAGCAGTTCTTC. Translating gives CAWSQTSGSIGPNEQFF.

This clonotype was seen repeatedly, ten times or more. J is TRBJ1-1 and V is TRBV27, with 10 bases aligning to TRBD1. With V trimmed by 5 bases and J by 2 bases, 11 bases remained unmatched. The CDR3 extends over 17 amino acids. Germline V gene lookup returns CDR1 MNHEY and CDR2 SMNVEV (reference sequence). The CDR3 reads CASSPRQGAEVNTEAFF. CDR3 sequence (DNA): TGTGCCAGCAGTCCCCGACAGGGGGCGGAGGTAAACACTGAAGCTTTCTTT.

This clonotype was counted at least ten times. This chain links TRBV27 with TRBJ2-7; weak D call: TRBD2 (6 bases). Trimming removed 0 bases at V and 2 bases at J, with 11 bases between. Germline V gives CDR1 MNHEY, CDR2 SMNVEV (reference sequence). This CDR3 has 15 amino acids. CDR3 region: CASSLSIGGTYEQYF. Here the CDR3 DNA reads TGTGCCAGCAGTTTATCGATCGGAGGGACCTACGAGCAGTACTTC.

The CDR3 bases are TGTGCCAGCTTCAATGTGGGACAGGGAAACTATGGCTACACCTTC. It codes for CASFNVGQGNYGYTF. The chain combines TRBV6-1 with TRBJ1-2; 9 nucleotides match TRBD1. Trimming took 8 bases from V and 2 from J; bases not matched to a gene: 9. This CDR3 has 15 residues. Germline V gene sequence: CDR1 MNHNS, CDR2 SASEGT.

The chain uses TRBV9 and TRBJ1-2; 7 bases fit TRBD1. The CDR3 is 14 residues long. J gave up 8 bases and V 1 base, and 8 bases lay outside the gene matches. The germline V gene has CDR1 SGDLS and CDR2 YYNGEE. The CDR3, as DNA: TGTGCCAGCAGCGTACCCGGAGAACAGGGGGGCTACACCTTC. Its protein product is CASSVPGEQGGYTF.